Described below is a single TCR beta chain sequence and its context. Its antigen is still unknown. The data were obtained in a study of cytomegalovirus exposure and HLA in healthy donors. Donors came from a validation cohort of over a hundred subjects, distinct from the first 666-subject cohort. Looked up from germline, CDR1 is SQVTM and CDR2 is ANQGSEA. The CDR3 is made up of 14 amino acids. V dropped 3 bases and J dropped 4 bases, with 12 bases sitting between them. Measured with immunoSEQ multiplex PCR; TCRdb has only the in-frame clones, and not every one. The sample lists approximately 150,000 clones; around 90% were seen once. Study-level results: Reported results showed that the classifier diagnosed cytomegalovirus status with high specificity and sensitivity. In vitro work confirmed that a few CMV-associated chains recognize CMV antigens.

J is TRBJ2-2 and V is TRBV29-1, with D possibly matching TRBD1 (5 bases). The TCR was taken from a woman aged 18-29 years in good health and CMV-seropositive. Sample: PBMCs. CDR3 protein: CSVDTGASTGELFF. The CDR3 DNA sequence: TGCAGCGTTGATACTGGGGCGAGCACCGGGGAGCTGTTTTTT.